The 23 T cell receptor beta chains below all came from one sample that was sequenced in a study of blood T cell repertoires in COVID-19. Generated by immunoSEQ multiplex PCR, the TCRdb table keeps only in-frame clones and is missing some. The table lists under 250,000 clones, roughly 85% of them singletons. The sample consisted of peripheral blood. These receptors were obtained from a man in his fifties or sixties who had recovered from COVID-19.

This clone showed up just once. The CDR3 region has the DNA TGTGCCAGCAGCTTAGAAGCGGGAGTACAGTACGAGCAGTACTTC. This gives the protein CASSLEAGVQYEQYF. The gene calls are TRBV11-2 and TRBJ2-7, with 8 nucleotides matching TRBD2. Germline CDR1 SGHAT, CDR2 FQNNGV. The length of the CDR3 is 15 residues. The V segment lost 0 bases and the J segment 4 bases; nucleotides outside the gene matches: 5. Full variable domain (missing parts from reference TRBV11-2 and TRBJ2-7): EAGVAQSPRYKIIEKRQSVAFWCNPISGHATLYWYQQILGQGPKLLIQFQNNGVVDDSQLPKDRFSAERLKGVDSTLKIQPAKLEDSAVYLCASSLEAGVQYEQYFGPGTRLTVT.

J is TRBJ1-2 and V is TRBV12-2; the tabulated D call, TRBD1, remains unverified against the DNA. TRBV12-2 is a listed pseudogene. The CDR3 spans 12 residues. For the CDR3, the DNA is TGTGCAAGTCGCTCAACAGATTATGGCTACACCTTC. Translation: CASRSTDYGYTF.

About this clone itself: This sample includes further DNA sequences coding for the same CDR3. The V call is TRBV28, the J call TRBJ2-2; 8 bases line up with TRBD2. The CDR3 length is 16 residues. V was pared by 1 base and J by 3 bases, with 4 bases of the junction left unmatched. Germline lookup yields CDR1 MDHEN and CDR2 SYDVKM. CDR3 protein: CASSLFTSGDTGELFF. The CDR3, as DNA: TGTGCCAGCAGTTTATTTACTAGCGGAGACACCGGGGAGCTGTTTTTT.

This rearrangement joins TRBV27 to TRBJ2-7, with 14 bases fitting TRBD2. The CDR3 covers 16 residues. Germline V gives CDR1 MNHEY, CDR2 SMNVEV (reference sequence). V shed 4 bases and J 11 bases; nucleotides not matched to a gene: 13. The DNA for the CDR3 is TGTGCCAGCAGTTCAAACCTTGGGACTAGCGGGAGAGGGGAGTACTTC. Protein: CASSSNLGTSGRGEYF.

This clone was recorded only once. The chain joins TRBV7-9 to TRBJ1-2, with a tentative D call TRBD1 (5 bases). The V end was cut by 3 bases, the J end by 8 bases, with 22 bases between. CDR3 size: 16 residues. The germline gives CDR1 SEHNR, CDR2 FQNEAQ (reference sequence). In nucleotides, the CDR3 is TGTGCCAGCAGCTTTCCCTCGAGGCAGGGCGCGGGGGGCTACACCTTC. Translating gives CASSFPSRQGAGGYTF.

The V and J genes are TRBV28 and TRBJ1-2; D may be TRBD1 (5 bases). The CDR3 sequence is 15 residues long. Deletions cut 3 bases from V and 7 bases from J, with 18 bases between. CDR1 MDHEN and CDR2 SYDVKM come from the germline V gene. In DNA, the CDR3 is TGTGCCAGCAGTTTGGTGCGCAGGGAAGGCAGTGGCTACACCTTC. Translating gives CASSLVRREGSGYTF.

The rearrangement joins TRBV28 to TRBJ2-3, with a possible D match to TRBD1 (6 bases). In germline, CDR1 is MDHEN, CDR2 SYDVKM. This CDR3 spans 15 amino acids. The V end lost 6 bases, the J end lost 0 bases, and 13 bases lay between the germline ends. The CDR3 here is CASRQGTTSTDTQYF. For the CDR3, the DNA is TGTGCCAGCAGGCAGGGGACCACTAGCACAGATACGCAGTATTTT.

This CDR3 reads CASTVERLAGGNEQFF. The CDR3 nucleotides read TGTGCCAGCACCGTGGAAAGACTAGCGGGAGGCAATGAGCAGTTCTTC. This chain joins TRBV2 and TRBJ2-1, with 13 bases that match TRBD2. The length of the CDR3 is 16 residues. Germline CDR1 is SNHLY and CDR2 is FYNNEI. The V gene end was trimmed by 7 bases and the J gene end by 6 bases; junction bases not matched to a gene: 9.

V is TRBV9 and J is TRBJ2-7; 12 positions agree with TRBD1. Looked up from germline, CDR1 is SGDLS and CDR2 is YYNGEE. V was clipped by 0 bases and J by 6 bases; unmatched bases: 7. The CDR3 is made up of 16 amino acids. CDR3 sequence: CASSVARDRGRGEQYF. The CDR3 nucleotides read TGTGCCAGCAGCGTAGCCCGGGACAGGGGGCGCGGCGAGCAGTACTTC.

V and J are TRBV3-1 (or the pseudogene TRBV3-2) and TRBJ1-2, with D hard to call. The CDR3 has 12 residues. The germline CDR1 and CDR2 sequences are LGHDT and YNNKEL (reference sequence). Trimming took 4 bases from V and 8 from J, leaving 11 bases between them. CDR3 DNA sequence: TGTGCCAGCAGCCCGTCCGGGATCGGCTACACCTTC. Amino acids: CASSPSGIGYTF.

With respect to this clone: The same CDR3 arises from other DNA sequences in this sample as well. The chain recombines TRBV5-1 with TRBJ2-7, with no clear D. CDR3 length: 12 amino acids. V lost 1 base to trimming and J lost 1 base, with 3 bases between them. Germline V lookup: CDR1 SGHRS, CDR2 YFSETQ. CDR3 sequence: CASSLTSYEQYF. DNA of the CDR3: TGCGCCAGCAGCTTGACTTCCTACGAGCAGTACTTC.

The CDR3 sequence is CASSLDPVLDTQYF. The CDR3 DNA reads TGCGCCAGCAGCTTGGACCCGGTTTTAGATACGCAGTATTTT. The chain carries TRBV5-1 and TRBJ2-3; unclear D gene. Looked up from germline, CDR1 is SGHRS and CDR2 is YFSETQ. CDR3 size: 14 residues. Trimming pared 0 bases from V and 5 bases from J, leaving 10 bases between.

The chain employs TRBV28 and TRBJ2-2, with a possible D match to TRBD1 (5 bases). With 0 bases removed from V and 6 bases from J, the gap between germline ends came to 11 bases. The germline V gene has CDR1 MDHEN and CDR2 SYDVKM. This CDR3 has 15 amino acids. The CDR3 DNA reads TGTGCCAGCAGTTTATGGGGGCCCCCCTCCGGGGAGCTGTTTTTT. This sequence encodes CASSLWGPPSGELFF.

This chain uses TRBV18 with TRBJ1-4, with 7 bases identical to TRBD1. V shed 3 bases and J 5 bases; nucleotides not matched to a gene: 3. The CDR3 length is 14 residues. Germline CDR1 is KGHSH and CDR2 is LQKENI. CDR3 DNA: TGTGCCAGCTCACCGGGACAGCTAAATGAAAAACTGTTTTTT. It is translated as CASSPGQLNEKLFF.

The chain carries TRBV6-2 or TRBV6-3 and TRBJ2-5, with 7 bases identical to TRBD1. The CDR3 length is 15 residues. CDR1 MNHEY and CDR2 SVGEGT come from the germline V gene. The ends lost 2 bases at V and 1 base at J; junction bases unmatched: 4. CDR3 in amino acids: CASSYRDRVQETQYF. CDR3 in DNA: TGTGCCAGCAGTTACCGCGACAGGGTCCAAGAGACCCAGTACTTC.

This chain links TRBV5-6 with TRBJ2-1, with 9 positions matching TRBD1. Germline V gene lookup returns CDR1 SGHDT and CDR2 YYEEEE. V lost 4 bases, J lost 7 bases, and 9 bases stayed unmatched. The CDR3 has 15 amino acids. This chain's CDR3 is CASSLPGTGLNEQFF. The CDR3 bases are TGTGCCAGCAGCCTCCCCGGGACAGGGCTAAATGAGCAGTTCTTC.

The chain uses TRBV19 and TRBJ2-1; D call uncertain. The V and J ends lost 5 bases and 10 bases respectively, with 15 bases between them. CDR1 and CDR2 (germline): LNHDA, SQIVND (reference sequence). The CDR3 contains 13 residues. In DNA, the CDR3 is TGTGCCAGTAGTCTCTCCTCGCGGCCCGAGCAGTTCTTC. It is translated as CASSLSSRPEQFF.

This chain joins TRBV7-2 and TRBJ2-2; 7 nucleotides align to TRBD1. Trimming removed 2 bases from V and 6 bases from J; junction bases left unmatched: 6. The CDR3 length is 15 residues. Germline assignment: CDR1 SGHTA and CDR2 FQGNSA. CDR3 DNA sequence: TGTGCCAGCAGCTTACAGGGGGAATGGTCCGGGGAGCTGTTTTTT. Amino acids: CASSLQGEWSGELFF.

This clone was counted between two and nine times. The genes are TRBV18 and TRBJ1-2, with TRBD1 as a possible D gene (5 bases). V gave up 3 bases and J gave up 6 bases, with 14 bases separating them. CDR3 length: 14 amino acids. The germline CDR1 and CDR2 sequences are KGHSH and LQKENI. CDR3 DNA sequence: TGTGCCAGCTCACCCCGACCTCAGGGCCATGGCTACACCTTC. Amino acid sequence: CASSPRPQGHGYTF.

V gene TRBV19 combines with J gene TRBJ2-3, with D hard to call. Trimming took off 1 base at V and 4 bases at J, with 6 bases between the two ends. Looked up from germline, CDR1 is LNHDA and CDR2 is SQIVND (reference sequence). The CDR3 extends over 13 amino acids. DNA of the CDR3: TGTGCCAGTAGTATAGTCAGGTCAGATACGCAGTATTTT. Protein product: CASSIVRSDTQYF.

A note on this clone: The same CDR3 arises from other DNA sequences in this sample as well. The gene calls are TRBV19 and TRBJ2-3, with 8 bases identical to TRBD1. Looked up from germline, CDR1 is LNHDA and CDR2 is SQIVND (reference sequence). The CDR3 consists of 14 residues. V lost 4 bases, J lost 3 bases, and 3 bases stayed unmatched. The CDR3: CASSKGQATDTQYF. CDR3 sequence (DNA): TGTGCCAGTAGTAAGGGACAGGCTACAGATACGCAGTATTTT.

The J gene is TRBJ2-5, the V gene TRBV21-1; TRBD1 reflects the table's D call only, with no check against the DNA. TRBV21-1 corresponds to a pseudogene. The CDR3 length is 15 residues. CDR3 protein: CASSKVGGIQETQYF. The CDR3 DNA sequence: TGTGCCAGCAGCAAAGTAGGGGGAATTCAAGAGACCCAGTACTTC.

The V gene is TRBV27, the J gene TRBJ1-2; 8 bases align to TRBD1. The CDR3 consists of 15 residues. The germline V gene encodes CDR1 MNHEY and CDR2 SMNVEV (reference sequence). With 5 bases clipped from V and 4 bases from J, the junction kept 9 bases outside the gene matches. The CDR3 bases are TGTGCCAGCAGTCCAAGGACAGGGATGGGCTATGGCTACACCTTC. Its translation is CASSPRTGMGYGYTF.